The rows below give T cell receptor beta chains drawn from one sample of a study of beta chain features in type 1 diabetes. The table came from immunoSEQ multiplex PCR; TCRdb's copy has only in-frame clones and leaves some out. This table has about 360,000 clones, 10% to 15% appearing once. Sequencing was performed on naive CD4+ T cells from blood. These receptors were collected from a young man in good health. Each CDR3 is given without its conserved first and last residue.

V gene: TRBV11-2
CDR3 protein: ASSLVPYEQY

V gene: TRBV11-2
CDR3 protein: ASGQGVGNTEAF

V gene: TRBV9
CDR3 protein: ASSVDLAGGGSTGELF

V gene: TRBV29-1
CDR3 protein: SVGSGQGALH

V gene: TRBV5-6
CDR3 protein: ASSRTGLMNTEAF

V gene: TRBV19
CDR3 protein: ATLQGAGYGYT

V gene: TRBV9
CDR3 protein: ASSAQTQGRAF

V gene: TRBV14
CDR3 protein: ASPTSRQGCTMNTEAF

V gene: TRBV28
CDR3 protein: ASSSPQGPEQY

V gene: TRBV21-1
CDR3 protein: ASSKTKRGLDQPQH

V gene: TRBV14
CDR3 protein: ASSPARGLHNEQF

V gene: TRBV4-3
CDR3 protein: ASSQGRAGGSYEQY

V gene: TRBV28
CDR3 protein: ACRGSNQPQH

V gene: TRBV5-6
CDR3 protein: ASTSLVPRNEQF

V gene: TRBV6-1
CDR3 protein: ATGTAFSGANVLT

V gene: TRBV7-3
CDR3 protein: ASSGQGRYGYT

V gene: TRBV5-6
CDR3 protein: ASSWDRGLSPLH

V gene: TRBV13
CDR3 protein: ASSGRTSVSTDTQY

V gene: TRBV25-1
CDR3 protein: ASSQGSNYGYT

V gene: TRBV7-6
CDR3 protein: ASSLVPSGGTQETQY

V gene: TRBV27
CDR3 protein: ASSSELDRYNEQF

V gene: TRBV7-2
CDR3 protein: ASSFLLRGNEAF

V gene: TRBV6-1
CDR3 protein: ASSGHRARSSGANVLT

V gene: TRBV20-1
CDR3 protein: TTENTDTQY

V gene: TRBV7-9
CDR3 protein: ASSSDRDGANVLT

V gene: TRBV10-3
CDR3 protein: AIGTGNTEAF

V gene: TRBV18
CDR3 protein: ASSRDRSVEQY

V gene: TRBV30
CDR3 protein: ALGLSGNTIY

V gene: TRBV18
CDR3 protein: ASSQGTAYEQY

V gene: TRBV28
CDR3 protein: ASSATSGGETQY

V gene: TRBV5-1
CDR3 protein: ASRGLRGTDTQY

V gene: TRBV9
CDR3 protein: ASSAPGQDSYNEQF

V gene: TRBV29-1
CDR3 protein: SVRRDRSNEQF

V gene: TRBV18
CDR3 protein: ASSPGGNYEQY

V gene: TRBV4-3
CDR3 protein: ASSRTGYTNYGYT

V gene: TRBV18
CDR3 protein: ASSPPSSYEQY

V gene: TRBV7-2
CDR3 protein: ASRRDFRETQY

V gene: TRBV4-2
CDR3 protein: ASSHLTAPYEQY

V gene: TRBV19
CDR3 protein: ASSMSKTSGGGETQY

V gene: TRBV5-1
CDR3 protein: ASSLVAGAYEQY

V gene: TRBV2
CDR3 protein: ASRASGTSGYYEQY

V gene: TRBV30
CDR3 protein: AWSAGAGGSTYEQY

V gene: TRBV18
CDR3 protein: ASSHSGLAGVGADTQY

V gene: TRBV11-3
CDR3 protein: ASSRDQGGEQY

V gene: TRBV7-3
CDR3 protein: ASSEGLAGRQY

V gene: TRBV30
CDR3 protein: AWSPGQGPTEAF

V gene: TRBV10-3
CDR3 protein: AISESYSQPQH

V gene: TRBV7-9
CDR3 protein: ASTPSGRGSPLH

V gene: TRBV5-1
CDR3 protein: ASSLVPAGNQPQH

V gene: TRBV19
CDR3 protein: ASSAQGPLGGYT

V gene: TRBV28
CDR3 protein: ASSLLGDRGDYGYT

V gene: TRBV27
CDR3 protein: ASSRGQGNEKLF

V gene: TRBV7-9
CDR3 protein: ASSLFGTANTEAF

V gene: TRBV5-1
CDR3 protein: ASSLATGGYGYT

V gene: TRBV10-3
CDR3 protein: AIRPGQATAPLGSGANVLT

V gene: TRBV13
CDR3 protein: ASSFITGKDTQY